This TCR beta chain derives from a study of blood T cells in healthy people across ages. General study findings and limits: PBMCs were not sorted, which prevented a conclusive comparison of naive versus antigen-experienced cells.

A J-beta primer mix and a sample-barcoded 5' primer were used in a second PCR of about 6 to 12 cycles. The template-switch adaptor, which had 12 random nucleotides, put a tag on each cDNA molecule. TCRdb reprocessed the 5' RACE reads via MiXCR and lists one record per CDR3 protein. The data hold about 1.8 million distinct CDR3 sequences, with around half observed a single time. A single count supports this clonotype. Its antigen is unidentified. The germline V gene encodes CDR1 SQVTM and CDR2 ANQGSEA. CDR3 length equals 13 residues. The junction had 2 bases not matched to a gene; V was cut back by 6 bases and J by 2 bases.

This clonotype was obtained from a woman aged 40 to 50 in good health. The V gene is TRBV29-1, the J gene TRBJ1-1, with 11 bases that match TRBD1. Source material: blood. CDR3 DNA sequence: TGCAGCGTCGGACAGGGGGCTAACACTGAAGCTTTCTTT. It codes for CSVGQGANTEAFF.